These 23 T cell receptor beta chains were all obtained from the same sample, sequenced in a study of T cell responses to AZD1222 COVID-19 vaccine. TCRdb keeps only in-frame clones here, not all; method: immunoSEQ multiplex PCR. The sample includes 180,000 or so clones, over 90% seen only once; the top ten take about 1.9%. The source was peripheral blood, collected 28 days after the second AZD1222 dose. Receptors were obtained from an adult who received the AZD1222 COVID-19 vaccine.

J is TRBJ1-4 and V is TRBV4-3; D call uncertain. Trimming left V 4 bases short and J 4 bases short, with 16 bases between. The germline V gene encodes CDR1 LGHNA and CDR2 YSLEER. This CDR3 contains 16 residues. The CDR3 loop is CASSLSRGPVNEKLFF. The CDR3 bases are TGCGCCAGCAGCCTCTCGCGCGGGCCCGTTAATGAAAAACTGTTTTTT.

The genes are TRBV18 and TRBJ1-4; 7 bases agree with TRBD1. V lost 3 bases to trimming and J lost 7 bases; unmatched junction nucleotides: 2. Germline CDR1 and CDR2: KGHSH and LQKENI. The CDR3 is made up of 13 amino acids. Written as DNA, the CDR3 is TGTGCCAGCTCACCCGGGACAGCTGAAAAACTGTTTTTT. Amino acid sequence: CASSPGTAEKLFF.

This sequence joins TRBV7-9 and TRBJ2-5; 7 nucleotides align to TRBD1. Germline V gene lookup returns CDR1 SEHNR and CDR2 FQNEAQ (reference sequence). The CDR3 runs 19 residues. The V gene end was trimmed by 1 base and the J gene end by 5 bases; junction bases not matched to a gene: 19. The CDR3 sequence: CASSLGVGTAFSDRETQYF. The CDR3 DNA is TGTGCCAGCAGCTTAGGGGTTGGGACAGCCTTCTCCGACAGGGAGACCCAGTACTTC.

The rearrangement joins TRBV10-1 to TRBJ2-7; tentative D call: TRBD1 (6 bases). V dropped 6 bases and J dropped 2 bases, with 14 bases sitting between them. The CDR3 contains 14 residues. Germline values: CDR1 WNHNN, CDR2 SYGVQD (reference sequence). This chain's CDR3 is CASSLEQGPYEQYF. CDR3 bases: TGCGCCAGCAGCCTAGAACAGGGCCCCTACGAGCAGTACTTC.

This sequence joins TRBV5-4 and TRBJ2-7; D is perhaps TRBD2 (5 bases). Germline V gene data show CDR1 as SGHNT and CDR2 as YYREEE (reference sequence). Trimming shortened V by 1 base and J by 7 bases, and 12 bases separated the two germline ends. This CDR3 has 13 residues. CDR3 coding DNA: TGTGCCAGCAGCTTGCCGGGGTCTAGGGAGCAGTACTTC. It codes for CASSLPGSREQYF.

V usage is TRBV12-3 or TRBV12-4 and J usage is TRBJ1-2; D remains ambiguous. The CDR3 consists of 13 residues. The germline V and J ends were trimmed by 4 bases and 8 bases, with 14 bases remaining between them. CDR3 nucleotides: TGTGCCAGCAGTTCTTTGGGAAATTACGGCTACACCTTC. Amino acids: CASSSLGNYGYTF.

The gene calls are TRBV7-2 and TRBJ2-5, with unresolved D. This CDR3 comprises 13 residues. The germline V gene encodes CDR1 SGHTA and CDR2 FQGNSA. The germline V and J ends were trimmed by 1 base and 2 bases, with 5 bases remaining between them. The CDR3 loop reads CASSLVPQETQYF. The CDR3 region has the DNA TGTGCCAGCAGCTTAGTACCACAAGAGACCCAGTACTTC.

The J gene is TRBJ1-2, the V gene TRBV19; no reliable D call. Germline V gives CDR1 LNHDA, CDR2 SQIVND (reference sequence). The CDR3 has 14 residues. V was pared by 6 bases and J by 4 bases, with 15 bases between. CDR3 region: CASRDGYFRYGYTF. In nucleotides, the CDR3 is TGTGCCAGTAGGGACGGCTACTTCCGCTATGGCTACACCTTC. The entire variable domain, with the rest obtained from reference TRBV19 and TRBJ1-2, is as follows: DGGITQSPKYLFRKEGQNVTLSCEQNLNHDAMYWYRQDPGQGLRLIYYSQIVNDFQKGDIAEGYSVSREKKESFPLTVTSAQKNPTAFYLCASRDGYFRYGYTFGSGTRLTVV.

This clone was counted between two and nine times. Here the CDR3 DNA reads TGTGCCTGGAGGGACAGCGCTGGAAACACCATATATTTT. Translation: CAWRDSAGNTIYF. V is TRBV30 and J is TRBJ1-3, with TRBD1 as a possible D gene (6 bases). Germline CDR1 is GTSNPN and CDR2 is SVGIG (reference sequence). This CDR3 has 13 amino acids. The V gene lost 3 bases and the J gene lost 2 bases, with 8 bases spanning the gap.

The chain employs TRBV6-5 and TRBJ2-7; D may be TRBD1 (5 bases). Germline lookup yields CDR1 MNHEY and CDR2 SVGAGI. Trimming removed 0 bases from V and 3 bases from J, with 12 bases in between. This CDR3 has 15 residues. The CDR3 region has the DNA TGTGCCAGCAGTTACTCAGCAGGGCTCGGCTACGAGCAGTACTTC. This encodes CASSYSAGLGYEQYF.

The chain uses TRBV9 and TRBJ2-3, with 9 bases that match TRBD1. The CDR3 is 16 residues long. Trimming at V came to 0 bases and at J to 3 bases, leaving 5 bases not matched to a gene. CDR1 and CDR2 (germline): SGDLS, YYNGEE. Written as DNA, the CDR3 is TGTGCCAGCAGCGTAGCCCCGGGACAGGGAACAGATACGCAGTATTTT. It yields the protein CASSVAPGQGTDTQYF.

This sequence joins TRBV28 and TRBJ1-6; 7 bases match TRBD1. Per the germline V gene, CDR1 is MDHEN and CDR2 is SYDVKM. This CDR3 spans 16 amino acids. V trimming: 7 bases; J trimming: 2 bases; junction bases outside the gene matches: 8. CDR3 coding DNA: TGTGCCAGCACCTCGACAGGGCTCACCTATAATTCACCCCTCCACTTT. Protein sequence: CASTSTGLTYNSPLHF.

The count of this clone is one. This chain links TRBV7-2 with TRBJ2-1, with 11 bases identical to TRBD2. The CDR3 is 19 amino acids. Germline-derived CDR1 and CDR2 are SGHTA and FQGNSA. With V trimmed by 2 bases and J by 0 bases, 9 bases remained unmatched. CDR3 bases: TGTGCCAGCAGCTTACAGGCTAGCGGGGGGCGAAGCTCCTACAATGAGCAGTTCTTC. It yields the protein CASSLQASGGRSSYNEQFF.

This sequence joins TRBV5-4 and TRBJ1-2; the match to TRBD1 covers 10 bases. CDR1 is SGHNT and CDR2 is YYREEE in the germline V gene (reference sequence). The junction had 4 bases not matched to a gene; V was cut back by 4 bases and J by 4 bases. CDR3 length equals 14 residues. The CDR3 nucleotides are TGTGCCAGCAGCCGGGGACAGGGGACCTATGGCTACACCTTC. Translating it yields CASSRGQGTYGYTF.

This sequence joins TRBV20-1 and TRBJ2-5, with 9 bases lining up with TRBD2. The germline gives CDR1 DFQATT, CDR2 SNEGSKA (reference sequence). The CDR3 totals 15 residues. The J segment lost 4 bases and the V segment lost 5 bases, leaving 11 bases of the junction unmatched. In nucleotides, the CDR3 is TGCAGTGCTTGTGGAGTGCGGGAGGGGGGAGAGACCCAGTACTTC. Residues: CSACGVREGGETQYF.

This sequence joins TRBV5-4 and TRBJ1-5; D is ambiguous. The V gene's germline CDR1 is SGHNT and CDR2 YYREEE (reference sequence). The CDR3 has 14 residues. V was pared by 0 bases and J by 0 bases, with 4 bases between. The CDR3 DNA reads TGTGCCAGCAGCTTGGGGTATAGCAATCAGCCCCAGCATTTT. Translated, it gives CASSLGYSNQPQHF.

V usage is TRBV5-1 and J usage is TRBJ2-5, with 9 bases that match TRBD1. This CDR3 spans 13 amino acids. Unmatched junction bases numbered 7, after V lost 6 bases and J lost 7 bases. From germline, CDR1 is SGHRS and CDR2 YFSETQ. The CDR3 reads CASTGQGQATQYF. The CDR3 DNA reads TGCGCCAGCACCGGACAGGGGCAGGCGACCCAGTACTTC.

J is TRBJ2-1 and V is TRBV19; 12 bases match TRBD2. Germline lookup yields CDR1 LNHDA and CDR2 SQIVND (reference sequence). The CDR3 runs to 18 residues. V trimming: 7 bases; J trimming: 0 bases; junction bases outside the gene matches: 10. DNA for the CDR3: TGTGCCAGTACTCTGGGACTAGCGGGTGCTAGCTCCTACAATGAGCAGTTCTTC. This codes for CASTLGLAGASSYNEQFF. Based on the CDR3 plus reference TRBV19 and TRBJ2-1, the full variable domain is DGGITQSPKYLFRKEGQNVTLSCEQNLNHDAMYWYRQDPGQGLRLIYYSQIVNDFQKGDIAEGYSVSREKKESFPLTVTSAQKNPTAFYLCASTLGLAGASSYNEQFFGPGTRLTVL.

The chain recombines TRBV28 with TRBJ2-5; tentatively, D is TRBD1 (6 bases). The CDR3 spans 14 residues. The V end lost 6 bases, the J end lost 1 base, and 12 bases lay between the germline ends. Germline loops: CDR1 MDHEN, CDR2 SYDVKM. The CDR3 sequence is CASRNGQFQETQYF. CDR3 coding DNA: TGTGCCAGCAGGAATGGACAGTTCCAAGAGACCCAGTACTTC.

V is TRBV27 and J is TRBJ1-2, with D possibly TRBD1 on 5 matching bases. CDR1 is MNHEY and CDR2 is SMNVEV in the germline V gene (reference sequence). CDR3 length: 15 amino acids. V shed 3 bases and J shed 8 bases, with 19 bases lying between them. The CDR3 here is CASSFSGHSTIGYTF. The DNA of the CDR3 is TGTGCCAGCAGTTTCTCCGGACACTCCACTATCGGCTACACCTTC.

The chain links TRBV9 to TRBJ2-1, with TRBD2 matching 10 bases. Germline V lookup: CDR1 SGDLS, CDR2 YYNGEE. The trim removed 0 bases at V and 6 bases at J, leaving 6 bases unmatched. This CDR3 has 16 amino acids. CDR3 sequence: CASSVGRTSGTNEQFF. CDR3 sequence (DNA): TGTGCCAGCAGCGTAGGTCGTACTAGCGGGACCAATGAGCAGTTCTTC. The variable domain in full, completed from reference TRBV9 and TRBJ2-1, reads DSGVTQTPKHLITATGQRVTLRCSPRSGDLSVYWYQQSLDQGLQFLIQYYNGEERAKGNILERFSAQQFPDLHSELNLSSLELGDSALYFCASSVGRTSGTNEQFFGPGTRLTVL.

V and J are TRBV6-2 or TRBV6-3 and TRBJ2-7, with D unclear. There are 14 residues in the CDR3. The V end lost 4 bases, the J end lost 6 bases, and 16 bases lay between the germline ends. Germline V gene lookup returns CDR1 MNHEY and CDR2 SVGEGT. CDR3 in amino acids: CASSFAEAPGEQYF. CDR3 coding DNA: TGTGCCAGCAGTTTTGCCGAGGCCCCGGGCGAGCAGTACTTC.

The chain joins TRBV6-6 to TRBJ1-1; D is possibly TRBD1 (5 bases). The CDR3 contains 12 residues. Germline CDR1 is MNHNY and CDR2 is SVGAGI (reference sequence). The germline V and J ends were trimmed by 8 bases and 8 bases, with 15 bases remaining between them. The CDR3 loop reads CASGAVRREAFF. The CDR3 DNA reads TGTGCCAGCGGGGCGGTTAGACGAGAAGCTTTCTTT.